This entry features one T cell receptor beta chain sequence. The data derive from a study of glioma-infiltrating T cells after dendritic cell vaccination. Study in general: Glioblastoma patients came from Phase I and II dendritic cell vaccination trials.

Time point meaning: after dendritic cell vaccination, including at tumor progression/relapse. Selection required adequate fresh-frozen tumor tissue plus more than two years' survival data. There are 14 residues in the CDR3. The V segment lost 3 bases and the J segment 6 bases; nucleotides outside the gene matches: 0. The V gene's germline CDR1 is MGHRA and CDR2 YSYEKL. Assay: immunoSEQ multiplex PCR; the TCRdb copy retains only in-frame clones and omits some. This repertoire shows approximately 50,000 clones, 89% found once; its top ten account for 5.3%. The chain is built from TRBV4-1 and TRBJ1-4; 11 positions agree with TRBD1. Sequenced material: blood, taken after dendritic cell vaccination. The sequence came from a human donor with glioblastoma. CDR3 sequence: CASSQGQGDEKLFF. Here the CDR3 DNA reads TGCGCCAGCAGCCAGGGACAGGGGGATGAAAAACTGTTTTTT.